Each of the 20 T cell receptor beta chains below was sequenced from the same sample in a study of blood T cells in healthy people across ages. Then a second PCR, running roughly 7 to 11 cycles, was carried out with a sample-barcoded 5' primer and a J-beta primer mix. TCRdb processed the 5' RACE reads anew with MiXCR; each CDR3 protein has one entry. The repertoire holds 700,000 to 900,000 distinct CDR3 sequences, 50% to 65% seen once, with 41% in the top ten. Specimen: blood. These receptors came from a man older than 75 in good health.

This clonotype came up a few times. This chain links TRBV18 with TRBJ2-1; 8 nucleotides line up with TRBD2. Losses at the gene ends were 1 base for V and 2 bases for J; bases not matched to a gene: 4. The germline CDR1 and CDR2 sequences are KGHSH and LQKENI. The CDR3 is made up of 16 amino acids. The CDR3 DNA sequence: TGTGCCAGCTCACCACTTAGCGGGACTACCTACAATGAGCAGTTCTTC. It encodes CASSPLSGTTYNEQFF.

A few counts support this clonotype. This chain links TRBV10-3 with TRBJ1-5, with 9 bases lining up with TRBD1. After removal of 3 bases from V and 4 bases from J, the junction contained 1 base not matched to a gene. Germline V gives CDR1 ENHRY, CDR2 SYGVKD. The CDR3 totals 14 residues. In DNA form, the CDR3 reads TGTGCCATCAGTGAAGGGACAGGGAATCAGCCCCAGCATTTT. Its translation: CAISEGTGNQPQHF.

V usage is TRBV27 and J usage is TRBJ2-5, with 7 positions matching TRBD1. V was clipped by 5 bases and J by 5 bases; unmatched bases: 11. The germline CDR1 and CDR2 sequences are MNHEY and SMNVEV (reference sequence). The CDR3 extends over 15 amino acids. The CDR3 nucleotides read TGTGCCAGCAGTCCCCTGACAGGGTCGTTTGAGACCCAGTACTTC. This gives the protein CASSPLTGSFETQYF.

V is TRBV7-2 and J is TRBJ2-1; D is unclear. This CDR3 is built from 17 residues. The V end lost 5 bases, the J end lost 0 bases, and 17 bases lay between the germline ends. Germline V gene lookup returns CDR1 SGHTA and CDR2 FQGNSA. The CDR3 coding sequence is TGTGCCAGCAGCCTTCCGGTGGAGCGTAGCTCCTACAATGAGCAGTTCTTC. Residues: CASSLPVERSSYNEQFF.

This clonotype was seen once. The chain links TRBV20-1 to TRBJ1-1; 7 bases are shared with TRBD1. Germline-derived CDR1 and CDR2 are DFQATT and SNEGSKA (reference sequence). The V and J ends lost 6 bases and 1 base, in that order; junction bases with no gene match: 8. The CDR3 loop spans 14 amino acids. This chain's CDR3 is CSATDRARNTEAFF. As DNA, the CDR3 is TGCAGTGCGACTGACAGGGCTCGGAACACTGAAGCTTTCTTT.

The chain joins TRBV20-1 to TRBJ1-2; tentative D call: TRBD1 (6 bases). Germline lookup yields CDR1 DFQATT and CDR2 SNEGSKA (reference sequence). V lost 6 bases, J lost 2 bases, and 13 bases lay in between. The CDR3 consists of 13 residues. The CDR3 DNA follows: TGCAGTGCCTACCAGGGGACCAACTATGGCTACACCTTC. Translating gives CSAYQGTNYGYTF.

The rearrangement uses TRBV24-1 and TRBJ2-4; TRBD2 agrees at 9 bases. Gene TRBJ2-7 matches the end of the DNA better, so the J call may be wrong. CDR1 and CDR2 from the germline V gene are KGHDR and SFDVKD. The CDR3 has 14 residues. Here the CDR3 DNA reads TGTGCCACCAGTCGCGGGAGGGCTTCTTACGAGCAGTACTTC. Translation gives CATSRGRASYEQYF.

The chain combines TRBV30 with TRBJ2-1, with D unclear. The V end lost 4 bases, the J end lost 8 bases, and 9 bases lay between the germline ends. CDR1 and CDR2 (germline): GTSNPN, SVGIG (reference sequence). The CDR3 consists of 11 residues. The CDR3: CAWTLIDEQFF. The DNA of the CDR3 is TGTGCCTGGACCCTTATAGATGAGCAGTTCTTC.

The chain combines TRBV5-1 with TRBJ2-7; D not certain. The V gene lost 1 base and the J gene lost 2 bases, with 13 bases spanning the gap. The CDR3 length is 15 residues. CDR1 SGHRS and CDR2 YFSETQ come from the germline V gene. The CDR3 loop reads CASSLSASWAYEQYF. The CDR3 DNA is TGCGCCAGCAGCTTGTCTGCCAGTTGGGCCTACGAGCAGTACTTC.

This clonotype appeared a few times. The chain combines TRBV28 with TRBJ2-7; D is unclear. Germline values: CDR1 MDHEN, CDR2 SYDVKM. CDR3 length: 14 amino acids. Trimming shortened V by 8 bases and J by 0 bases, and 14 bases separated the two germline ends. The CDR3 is CASQTAANSYEQYF. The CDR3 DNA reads TGTGCCAGCCAGACCGCGGCAAACTCCTACGAGCAGTACTTC.

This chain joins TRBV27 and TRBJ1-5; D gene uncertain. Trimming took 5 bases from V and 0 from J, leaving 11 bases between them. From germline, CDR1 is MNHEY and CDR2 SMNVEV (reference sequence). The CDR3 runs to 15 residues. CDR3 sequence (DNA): TGTGCCAGCAGTCTCCTGCGAAATAGCAATCAGCCCCAGCATTTT. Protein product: CASSLLRNSNQPQHF.

As DNA, the CDR3 is TGTGCCAGCAGCTCGGGGTCTCGTGGGGAGCTGTTTTTT. Amino acids: CASSSGSRGELFF. The V gene is TRBV7-9, the J gene TRBJ2-2; D is possibly TRBD2 (5 bases). V dropped 4 bases and J dropped 8 bases, with 11 bases sitting between them. The CDR3 is 13 residues long. Germline CDR1 SEHNR, CDR2 FQNEAQ (reference sequence).

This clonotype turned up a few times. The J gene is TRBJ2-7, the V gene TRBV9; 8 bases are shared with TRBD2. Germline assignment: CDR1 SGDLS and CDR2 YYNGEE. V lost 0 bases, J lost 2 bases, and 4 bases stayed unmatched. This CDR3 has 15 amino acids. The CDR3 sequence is CASSVGPAGAYEQYF. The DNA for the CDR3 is TGTGCCAGCAGCGTAGGCCCAGCGGGAGCCTACGAGCAGTACTTC.

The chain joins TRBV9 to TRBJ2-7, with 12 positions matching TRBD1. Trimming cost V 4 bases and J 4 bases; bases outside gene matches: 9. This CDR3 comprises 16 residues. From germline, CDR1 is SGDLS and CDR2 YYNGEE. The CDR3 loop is CASSPRDRGPLYEQYF. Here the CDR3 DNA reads TGTGCCAGCAGCCCAAGGGACAGGGGGCCTTTGTACGAGCAGTACTTC.

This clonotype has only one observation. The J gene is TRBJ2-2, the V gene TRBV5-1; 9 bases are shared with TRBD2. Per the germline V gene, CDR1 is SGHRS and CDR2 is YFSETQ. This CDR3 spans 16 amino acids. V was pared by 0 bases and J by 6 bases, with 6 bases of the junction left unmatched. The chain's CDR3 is CASSLVPVAGAGELFF. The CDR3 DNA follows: TGCGCCAGCAGCTTGGTCCCCGTAGCGGGAGCCGGGGAGCTGTTTTTT.

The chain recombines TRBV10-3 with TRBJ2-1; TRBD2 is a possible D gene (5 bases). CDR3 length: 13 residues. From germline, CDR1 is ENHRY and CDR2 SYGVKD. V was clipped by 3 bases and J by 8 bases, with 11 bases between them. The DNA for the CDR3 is TGTGCCATCAGTGATCTCCGGCGGGATGAGCAGTTCTTC. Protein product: CAISDLRRDEQFF.

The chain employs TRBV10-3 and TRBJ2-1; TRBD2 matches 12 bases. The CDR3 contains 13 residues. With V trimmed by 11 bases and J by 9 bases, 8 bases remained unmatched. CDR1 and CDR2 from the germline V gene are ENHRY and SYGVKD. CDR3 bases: TGTGCCTCCAGACTAGCGGGAGAGGGTGAGCAGTTCTTC. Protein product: CASRLAGEGEQFF.

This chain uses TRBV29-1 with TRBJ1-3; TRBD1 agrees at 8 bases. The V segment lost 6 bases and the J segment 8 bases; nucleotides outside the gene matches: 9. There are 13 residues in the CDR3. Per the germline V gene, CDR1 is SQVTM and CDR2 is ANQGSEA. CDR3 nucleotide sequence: TGCAGCGTCCTGAAGACAGGGGCAGACACCATATATTTT. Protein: CSVLKTGADTIYF.

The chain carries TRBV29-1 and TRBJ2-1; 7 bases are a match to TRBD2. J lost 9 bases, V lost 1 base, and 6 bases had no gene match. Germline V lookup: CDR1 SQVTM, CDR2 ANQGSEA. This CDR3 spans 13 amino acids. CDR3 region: CSVEGGRATEQFF. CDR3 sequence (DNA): TGCAGCGTTGAAGGTGGGAGGGCCACTGAGCAGTTCTTC.

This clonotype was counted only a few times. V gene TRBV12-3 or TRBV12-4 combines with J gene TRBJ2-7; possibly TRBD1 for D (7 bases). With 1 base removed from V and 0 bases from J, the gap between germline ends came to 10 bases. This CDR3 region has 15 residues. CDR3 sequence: CASSLGGTVSYEQYF. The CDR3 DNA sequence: TGTGCCAGCAGTTTAGGCGGGACAGTCTCCTACGAGCAGTACTTC.